These 18 T cell receptor beta chains were all obtained from the same sample, sequenced in a study of T cells in tuberculosis. Some clones are missing from TCRdb's copy, which holds only in-frame ones; the method was immunoSEQ multiplex PCR. The sample consists of more than 30,000 clones, about 94% of them appearing once. Sequencing was done on a sample of PBMCs. These receptor sequences come from a donor between 10 and 35 years old with latent tuberculosis or without tuberculosis infection. Some clones in this sample may be carry-over from other donors' samples.

This sequence joins TRBV2 and TRBJ1-5; D perhaps matches TRBD1 (6 bases). The length of the CDR3 is 13 residues. CDR1 and CDR2 (germline): SNHLY, FYNNEI. V was trimmed by 5 bases and J by 5 bases, leaving 10 bases between them. The CDR3 nucleotides read TGTGCCAGCAGTACACAGGGTCATCAGCCCCAGCATTTT. It encodes CASSTQGHQPQHF.

CDR3 loop: CASSLVTGLGLGIYEQYF. Here the CDR3 DNA reads TGTGCCAGCAGCTTAGTCACAGGGTTGGGGTTGGGGATATACGAGCAGTACTTC. The chain couples TRBV11-2 to TRBJ2-7, with a weak D call TRBD1 (6 bases). This CDR3 is 18 amino acids long. Trimming pared 1 base from V and 4 bases from J, leaving 23 bases between. Germline V gives CDR1 SGHAT, CDR2 FQNNGV.

This chain links TRBV25-1 with TRBJ2-1, with D tentatively TRBD1 (6 bases). The CDR3 spans 16 residues. CDR1 and CDR2 (germline): MGHDK, SYGVNS. V lost 1 base, J lost 4 bases, and 14 bases lay in between. CDR3 protein: CASSELTGQIYNEQFF. The CDR3 DNA is TGTGCCAGCAGTGAATTAACGGGACAAATATACAATGAGCAGTTCTTC.

V gene TRBV10-2 combines with J gene TRBJ2-2, with 11 bases lining up with TRBD2. Germline CDR1 is WSHSY and CDR2 is SAAADI. V lost 0 bases, J lost 6 bases, and 3 bases stayed unmatched. CDR3 size: 16 residues. CDR3 bases: TGCGCCAGCAGTGAGTCCGGACTAGCGGGCCCCGGGGAGCTGTTTTTT. It yields the protein CASSESGLAGPGELFF.

J is TRBJ2-1 and V is TRBV25-1; 10 nucleotides align to TRBD1. Germline assignment: CDR1 MGHDK and CDR2 SYGVNS. The CDR3 contains 14 residues. The V and J ends lost 5 bases and 10 bases, in that order; junction bases with no gene match: 8. CDR3 sequence reads: CASSPRDRGGEQFF. The CDR3 DNA reads TGTGCCAGCAGTCCACGGGACAGGGGAGGGGAGCAGTTCTTC.

The rearrangement uses TRBV4-1 and TRBJ1-6; D remains unclear. Germline values: CDR1 MGHRA, CDR2 YSYEKL. The germline V and J ends were trimmed by 1 base and 5 bases, with 9 bases remaining between them. The CDR3 contains 15 residues. The DNA of the CDR3 is TGCGCCAGCAGCCAAGGCAGGCAGAATAATTCACCCCTCCACTTT. Its protein product is CASSQGRQNNSPLHF.

In its sample, this clone was seen once. The rearrangement joins TRBV7-8 to TRBJ1-3; TRBD1 is a possible D gene (6 bases). The CDR3 extends over 15 amino acids. Germline lookup yields CDR1 SGHVS and CDR2 FQNEAQ. With 4 bases removed from V and 1 base from J, the gap between germline ends came to 11 bases. The CDR3 protein is CASSSTGSSGNTIYF. CDR3 nucleotides: TGTGCCAGCAGCTCCACAGGGAGTTCTGGAAACACCATATATTTT.

V and J are TRBV4-3 and TRBJ1-2; no definite D call. CDR1 LGHNA and CDR2 YSLEER come from the germline V gene. This CDR3 spans 12 amino acids. V lost 7 bases and J 5 bases, leaving 11 bases between the germline ends. DNA for the CDR3: TGCGCCAGCAACCTAGATCTGTATGGCTACACCTTC. It yields the protein CASNLDLYGYTF.

The V call is TRBV15, the J call TRBJ2-2; D is unclear. Germline assignment: CDR1 LNHNV and CDR2 YYDKDF (reference sequence). V lost 0 bases, J lost 3 bases, and 11 bases lay in between. The CDR3 spans 16 residues. CDR3 bases: TGTGCCACCAGCAGAGATGAAGTCAGATACACCGGGGAGCTGTTTTTT. It translates to CATSRDEVRYTGELFF.

The chain combines TRBV11-2 with TRBJ2-5; weak D call: TRBD1 (7 bases). Germline CDR1 SGHAT, CDR2 FQNNGV. Trimming shortened V by 5 bases and J by 5 bases, and 15 bases separated the two germline ends. The CDR3 runs 14 residues. CDR3 amino acids: CASSGRSGGETQYF. For the CDR3, the DNA is TGTGCCAGCAGCGGCCGCTCAGGGGGGGAGACCCAGTACTTC.

This clone was observed once. This chain links TRBV30 with TRBJ2-1; D perhaps matches TRBD2 (7 bases). Germline CDR1 and CDR2: GTSNPN and SVGIG (reference sequence). There are 12 residues in the CDR3. The V and J ends lost 3 bases and 6 bases respectively, with 9 bases between them. CDR3 bases: TGTGCCTGGAGGGGAGGGGGCAATGAGCAGTTCTTC. Amino acids: CAWRGGGNEQFF.

The chain has TRBV19 and TRBJ2-1, with 7 bases fitting TRBD1. This CDR3 contains 13 residues. J was trimmed by 10 bases and V by 3 bases; bases with no gene match: 6. Germline V gene sequence: CDR1 LNHDA, CDR2 SQIVND (reference sequence). The CDR3 nucleotides are TGTGCCAGTAGTATTTTAAGACAGGGCGAGCAGTTCTTC. Amino acid sequence: CASSILRQGEQFF.

The V call is TRBV6-5, the J call TRBJ2-2, with D perhaps TRBD1 (6 bases). Germline V gives CDR1 MNHEY, CDR2 SVGAGI. Trimming pared 7 bases from V and 1 base from J, leaving 13 bases between. The CDR3 is 15 amino acids. In DNA, the CDR3 is TGTGCCAGCAAGGGGGAAAAATGGAACACCGGGGAGCTGTTTTTT. This codes for CASKGEKWNTGELFF.

The rearrangement links TRBV29-1 to TRBJ2-1; TRBD1 agrees at 7 bases. Trimming took 7 bases from V and 2 from J; bases not matched to a gene: 8. There are 14 residues in the CDR3. Per the germline V gene, CDR1 is SQVTM and CDR2 is ANQGSEA. The CDR3 DNA is TGCAGCGCGCTGACAGGGATGGCCTACAATGAGCAGTTCTTC. This translates into CSALTGMAYNEQFF.

CDR3 protein: CASSLGFRQALGAGELFF. Written as DNA, the CDR3 is TGTGCCAGCAGCTTAGGTTTCCGACAGGCTCTCGGTGCCGGGGAGCTGTTTTTT. J is TRBJ2-2 and V is TRBV7-9; TRBD1 is a possible D gene (6 bases). This CDR3 contains 18 residues. V lost 1 base to trimming and J lost 6 bases, with 21 bases between them. The germline V gene encodes CDR1 SEHNR and CDR2 FQNEAQ (reference sequence).

V gene TRBV23-1 combines with J gene TRBJ1-2, with 8 bases that match TRBD1. TRBV23-1 is designated an ORF whose function remains uncertain. V trimming: 4 bases; J trimming: 4 bases; junction bases outside the gene matches: 17. This CDR3 contains 18 residues. CDR3 DNA sequence: TGCGCCAGCAGTCCCCCCTCAGTCCGGCGCAGGGGGCTCTATGGCTACACCTTC. It specifies CASSPPSVRRRGLYGYTF.

The J gene is TRBJ1-6, the V gene TRBV19; tentatively, D is TRBD1 (6 bases). Trimming took 4 bases from V and 8 from J, leaving 18 bases between them. Germline CDR1 reads LNHDA; CDR2 reads SQIVND (reference sequence). There are 16 residues in the CDR3. Here the CDR3 reads CASSTLGGGGYSPLHF. The CDR3 DNA reads TGTGCCAGTAGTACCCTGGGTGGGGGCGGTTATTCACCCCTCCACTTT.

CDR3 nucleotide sequence: TGTGCCAGCAGCAAAGTAAGGGGACTACGGGGGCCTTTCTACGAGCAGTACTTC. Protein sequence: CASSKVRGLRGPFYEQYF. The V gene is TRBV21-1, the J gene TRBJ2-7; the table assigns TRBD2, which was not confirmed against the DNA. TRBV21-1 is flagged as a pseudogene. This CDR3 is 18 amino acids long.